The entry below describes one T cell receptor (beta chain). Its matching antigen is unknown. The sample comes from a study of cytomegalovirus exposure and HLA in healthy donors. Study-wide background: The study's early data release held about 77 million unique TCRs from HLA-typed donors. General study results and limits: The classifier was said to identify cytomegalovirus status with high specificity and sensitivity. Three chains tied to CMV proved CMV antigen-specific in vitro.

Use of 60 Vbeta and 13 Jbeta primers characterized the PCR. Sequenced by immunoSEQ multiplex PCR; TCRdb stores in-frame clones only, minus some. The sample has some 200,000 clones, around 74% seen once. Trimming cost V 4 bases and J 3 bases; bases outside gene matches: 4. Germline-derived CDR1 and CDR2 are SNHLY and FYNNEI. This CDR3 contains 14 residues. The TCR comes from a girl aged 5-17 years in good health and CMV-seropositive. The gene calls are TRBV2 and TRBJ2-7; TRBD2 matches at 9 bases. The sample was PBMCs. This CDR3 reads CASSVSGGLYEQYF. CDR3 DNA sequence: TGTGCCAGCAGTGTTAGCGGGGGACTCTACGAGCAGTACTTC.